These 26 T cell receptor beta chains share one sample of origin, sequenced in a study of cytomegalovirus exposure and HLA in healthy donors. The table came from immunoSEQ multiplex PCR; TCRdb's copy has only in-frame clones and leaves some out. This repertoire shows some 80,000 clones, approximately 96% found once; its top ten account for 1.3%. The specimen sequenced was PBMCs. These receptor sequences come from a woman under 30 in good health and CMV-seronegative.

CDR3 protein: CASSKQGDEKLFF. CDR3 in DNA: TGTGCCAGCAGCAAGCAGGGGGATGAAAAACTGTTTTTT. This sequence joins TRBV7-9 and TRBJ1-4, with 7 bases lining up with TRBD1. Germline V gives CDR1 SEHNR, CDR2 FQNEAQ (reference sequence). Unmatched junction bases numbered 3, after V lost 5 bases and J lost 6 bases. The CDR3 contains 13 residues.

This clone occurred once. The J gene is TRBJ2-1, the V gene TRBV18; perhaps TRBD1 as D (5 bases). Germline values: CDR1 KGHSH, CDR2 LQKENI. Trimming removed 2 bases from V and 0 bases from J, with 14 bases in between. The CDR3 is 17 residues long. CDR3: CASSPGRRQSSYNEQFF. The CDR3 bases are TGTGCCAGCTCACCAGGCAGACGACAGAGCTCCTACAATGAGCAGTTCTTC.

This chain connects TRBV2 to TRBJ1-4; 11 positions match TRBD1. V lost 4 bases, J lost 2 bases, and 3 bases stayed unmatched. The germline V gene has CDR1 SNHLY and CDR2 FYNNEI. The CDR3 sequence is 16 residues long. The CDR3 nucleotides are TGTGCCAGCAGTGGGACAGGGGGCGCGACTAATGAAAAACTGTTTTTT. The encoded protein is CASSGTGGATNEKLFF.

CDR3 sequence reads: CASSYSLQSGELFF. CDR3 coding DNA: TGTGCCAGCAGTTACTCGCTCCAGTCCGGGGAGCTGTTTTTT. The chain carries TRBV6-5 and TRBJ2-2, with D hard to call. The germline V gene encodes CDR1 MNHEY and CDR2 SVGAGI. The CDR3 length is 14 residues. V lost 0 bases and J 6 bases, leaving 8 bases between the germline ends.

The chain combines TRBV13 with TRBJ2-1; possible D gene TRBD1, 5 bases. The CDR3 extends over 16 amino acids. V shed 4 bases and J shed 7 bases, with 20 bases lying between them. Germline loops: CDR1 PRHDT, CDR2 FYEKMQ (reference sequence). CDR3 protein: CASSSTSFVGRNEQFF. As DNA, the CDR3 is TGTGCCAGCAGCTCAACCTCCTTCGTGGGGCGGAATGAGCAGTTCTTC.

The chain links TRBV5-1 to TRBJ2-1, with 10 bases aligning to TRBD2. The CDR3 loop spans 15 amino acids. J gave up 5 bases and V 1 base, and 3 bases lay outside the gene matches. Germline lookup yields CDR1 SGHRS and CDR2 YFSETQ. The CDR3 nucleotides read TGCGCCAGCAGCTTGCTAACTAGCGGGAACAATGAGCAGTTCTTC. Its protein is CASSLLTSGNNEQFF.

This clone was observed a single time. V is TRBV4-1 and J is TRBJ1-5; 9 nucleotides align to TRBD1. Per the germline V gene, CDR1 is MGHRA and CDR2 is YSYEKL. CDR3 length: 17 residues. The V gene end was trimmed by 1 base and the J gene end by 4 bases; junction bases not matched to a gene: 8. The CDR3 protein is CASSQAGQGPKNQPQHF. In DNA, the CDR3 is TGCGCCAGCAGCCAAGCAGGACAGGGGCCCAAAAATCAGCCCCAGCATTTT.

V usage is TRBV6-1 and J usage is TRBJ2-3; D uncertain. This CDR3 is 11 amino acids long. Germline lookup yields CDR1 MNHNS and CDR2 SASEGT. V was clipped by 11 bases and J by 0 bases, with 6 bases between them. The DNA of the CDR3 is TGTGCCGCCGGGAGCACAGATACGCAGTATTTT. Translation: CAAGSTDTQYF.

V usage is TRBV7-6 and J usage is TRBJ2-3; TRBD2 agrees at 7 bases. With V trimmed by 0 bases and J by 6 bases, 6 bases remained unmatched. The V gene's germline CDR1 is SGHVS and CDR2 FNYEAQ. This CDR3 spans 15 amino acids. The CDR3 nucleotides read TGTGCCAGCAGCTTAGCCTCTAGCGGAGGGGATACGCAGTATTTT. It encodes CASSLASSGGDTQYF. Using reference TRBV7-6 and TRBJ2-3 for the parts outside the CDR3, the full variable domain is GAGVSQSPRYKVTKRGQDVALRCDPISGHVSLYWYRQALGQGPEFLTYFNYEAQQDKSGLPNDRFSAERPEGSISTLTIQRTEQRDSAMYRCASSLASSGGDTQYFGPGTRLTVL.

V is TRBV5-1 and J is TRBJ2-2; 9 bases align to TRBD1. Germline CDR1 is SGHRS and CDR2 is YFSETQ. This CDR3 has 14 residues. V trimming: 4 bases; J trimming: 5 bases; junction bases outside the gene matches: 3. DNA for the CDR3: TGCGCCAGCAGCCGACAGGGGGGAACCGGGGAGCTGTTTTTT. It specifies CASSRQGGTGELFF.

The chain links TRBV27 to TRBJ2-2; TRBD1 matches at 10 bases. V shed 3 bases and J 6 bases; nucleotides not matched to a gene: 7. Germline assignment: CDR1 MNHEY and CDR2 SMNVEV (reference sequence). The CDR3 totals 16 residues. The CDR3 DNA reads TGTGCCAGCAGTTTCCTAGACAGGGGGCCATCCGGGGAGCTGTTTTTT. It yields the protein CASSFLDRGPSGELFF.

The DNA for the CDR3 is TGTGCCAGCGGGCTAGCGGGGGGCTCTGGGGCCAACGTCCTGACTTTC. This translates into CASGLAGGSGANVLTF. This chain connects TRBV13 to TRBJ2-6; 11 bases are a match to TRBD2. CDR1 and CDR2 (germline): PRHDT, FYEKMQ (reference sequence). The CDR3 is 16 residues long. V shed 8 bases, J shed 0 bases, and the junction held 3 bases outside the gene matches.

J is TRBJ2-6 and V is TRBV10-3, with D uncertain. This CDR3 is 15 amino acids long. The V and J ends lost 5 bases and 4 bases respectively, with 12 bases between them. From germline, CDR1 is ENHRY and CDR2 SYGVKD. The CDR3 is CAISWAAPGANVLTF. In nucleotides, the CDR3 is TGTGCCATCAGTTGGGCTGCCCCAGGGGCCAACGTCCTGACTTTC.

The chain has TRBV18 and TRBJ2-7; 9 nucleotides align to TRBD1. Germline CDR1 KGHSH, CDR2 LQKENI. This CDR3 contains 15 residues. V shed 3 bases and J 2 bases; nucleotides not matched to a gene: 5. The CDR3 bases are TGTGCCAGCTCACCGAAACAGGGGGCGCCCTACGAGCAGTACTTC. This encodes CASSPKQGAPYEQYF.

The rearrangement uses TRBV2 and TRBJ1-2; TRBD1 might be the D (6 bases). From germline, CDR1 is SNHLY and CDR2 FYNNEI. V was cut by 7 bases and J by 4 bases, with 13 bases left in between. The CDR3 sequence is 13 residues long. The CDR3 coding sequence is TGTGCCAGCAAAACAGGGACCTTCTATGGCTACACCTTC. This translates into CASKTGTFYGYTF.

The chain couples TRBV28 to TRBJ1-5; no clear D gene. Germline-derived CDR1 and CDR2 are MDHEN and SYDVKM. The CDR3 sequence is 13 residues long. Between the trimmed V and J ends, which lost 6 bases and 5 bases, there was a span of 11 bases. The CDR3 nucleotides are TGTGCCAGCAGGACTCCGTTGGATCAGCCCCAGCATTTT. Its protein product is CASRTPLDQPQHF.

V and J are TRBV7-9 and TRBJ1-2; 9 bases line up with TRBD1. This CDR3 comprises 14 residues. Germline trimming cut 1 base from V and 5 bases from J; bases unmatched to any gene: 2. Germline CDR1 is SEHNR and CDR2 is FQNEAQ (reference sequence). This CDR3 is CASSLGDRAYGYTF. The DNA of the CDR3 is TGTGCCAGCAGCTTAGGGGACAGGGCATATGGCTACACCTTC. Complete variable domain (other parts from reference TRBV7-9 and TRBJ1-2): DTGVSQNPRHKITKRGQNVTFRCDPISEHNRLYWYRQTLGQGPEFLTYFQNEAQLEKSRLLSDRFSAERPKGSFSTLEIQRTEQGDSAMYLCASSLGDRAYGYTFGSGTRLTVV.

V gene TRBV11-3 combines with J gene TRBJ2-6; no definite D call. The germline gives CDR1 SGHNT, CDR2 YENEEA. The CDR3 runs 15 residues. V was trimmed by 1 base and J by 2 bases, leaving 6 bases between them. CDR3 bases: TGTGCCAGCAGCTTAGGAGTTGCTGGGGCCAACGTCCTGACTTTC. It translates to CASSLGVAGANVLTF.

The chain combines TRBV25-1 with TRBJ1-4; 9 nucleotides align to TRBD1. The length of the CDR3 is 13 residues. V was pared by 8 bases and J by 7 bases, with 5 bases of the junction left unmatched. In germline, CDR1 is MGHDK, CDR2 SYGVNS. CDR3 region: CASGPGQGEKLFF. As DNA, the CDR3 is TGTGCCAGCGGGCCGGGACAGGGTGAAAAACTGTTTTTT.

In its sample, this clone was seen once. The chain links TRBV29-1 to TRBJ2-6; a possible D gene is TRBD2 (5 bases). This CDR3 is built from 14 residues. V gave up 0 bases and J gave up 2 bases, with 5 bases separating them. In germline, CDR1 is SQVTM, CDR2 ANQGSEA. In DNA, the CDR3 is TGCAGCGTTGAAGAGGGAGCTGGGGCCAACGTCCTGACTTTC. It yields the protein CSVEEGAGANVLTF. The entire variable domain, with the rest obtained from reference TRBV29-1 and TRBJ2-6, is as follows: SAVISQKPSRDICQRGTSLTIQCQVDSQVTMMFWYRQQPGQSLTLIATANQGSEATYESGFVIDKFPISRPNLTFSTLTVSNMSPEDSSIYLCSVEEGAGANVLTFGAGSRLTVL.

In DNA form, the CDR3 reads TGTGCCAGCAGCTCCAAGGGACTGGGGAGCACAGATACGCAGTATTTT. Its translation is CASSSKGLGSTDTQYF. The V and J genes are TRBV11-2 and TRBJ2-3; D is perhaps TRBD2 (6 bases). Trimming took 4 bases from V and 0 from J, leaving 14 bases between them. The CDR3 runs 16 residues. Germline-derived CDR1 and CDR2 are SGHAT and FQNNGV.

Written as DNA, the CDR3 is TGCGCCAGCAGCTTGCTTTACCCAAGGAGACTAGCGGGACCCCTATACAATGAGCAGTTCTTC. It translates to CASSLLYPRRLAGPLYNEQFF. This chain uses TRBV5-1 with TRBJ2-1; 11 nucleotides line up with TRBD2. The V gene's germline CDR1 is SGHRS and CDR2 YFSETQ. Unmatched junction bases numbered 19, after V lost 1 base and J lost 4 bases. The CDR3 runs 21 residues.

This chain connects TRBV10-3 to TRBJ1-1; no firm D call. Trimming removed 8 bases from V and 5 bases from J, with 9 bases in between. The CDR3 totals 11 residues. The germline V gene encodes CDR1 ENHRY and CDR2 SYGVKD. The DNA for the CDR3 is TGTGCCATCCTATCGGGGACTGAAGCTTTCTTT. It specifies CAILSGTEAFF.

This chain joins TRBV19 and TRBJ1-3; D remains ambiguous. The V end lost 5 bases, the J end lost 3 bases, and 11 bases lay between the germline ends. Per germline, CDR1 LNHDA and CDR2 SQIVND (reference sequence). The CDR3 consists of 14 residues. The chain's CDR3 is CASSAPFGGNTIYF. The CDR3 DNA reads as TGTGCCAGTAGTGCCCCTTTCGGTGGAAACACCATATATTTT.

J is TRBJ1-2 and V is TRBV10-2, with unresolved D. V lost 3 bases to trimming and J lost 8 bases, with 13 bases between them. The germline CDR1 and CDR2 sequences are WSHSY and SAAADI. This CDR3 is 13 amino acids long. The CDR3 is CASSDLEVGGYTF. CDR3 in DNA: TGCGCCAGCAGTGATCTGGAGGTGGGGGGCTACACCTTC.

The V and J genes are TRBV5-1 and TRBJ2-7, with 9 bases that match TRBD1. CDR1 and CDR2 from the germline V gene are SGHRS and YFSETQ. V dropped 4 bases and J dropped 2; count of bases not matched to a gene: 22. This CDR3 spans 20 amino acids. The CDR3 loop reads CASSLGAEGQGFIRAYEQYF. The CDR3 nucleotides read TGCGCCAGCAGCCTTGGGGCGGAAGGACAGGGGTTCATCCGGGCCTACGAGCAGTACTTC.